A selection of T cell receptor beta chains follows, all from one sample in a study of cytomegalovirus exposure and HLA in healthy donors. Profiling relied on immunoSEQ multiplex PCR, and the TCRdb table lists in-frame clones only, not all of them. The sample carries about 160,000 clones, over 75% recorded once. Material for sequencing was PBMCs. Every receptor here comes from a man aged 45-65 years in good health and CMV-seropositive. Each CDR3 is given with its conserved first and last residue. The D gene is left open where the match is weak. Part of the rows lack a size; the others show once, few, many or a class for expanded clones.

>.|TRBJ2-7|.|TRBV5-6
TGTGCCAGCAGCTTTCAGGGGCGAGACTCCTACGAGCAGTACTTC
CASSFQGRDSYEQYF
>.|TRBJ2-3|TRBD2|TRBV9
TGTGCCAGCAGCGTAGAACCACTAGCGTTACCCGGGTATACTCCCACAGATACGCAGTATTTT
CASSVEPLALPGYTPTDTQYF
>.|TRBJ2-7|.|TRBV5-1
TGCGCCAGCAGCTGGGCCGGGGAGCGGTTGTACGAGCAGTACTTC
CASSWAGERLYEQYF
>.|TRBJ1-2|.|TRBV5-1
TGCGCCAGCAGCTACTACAGTCGTGCGGGTGACTATGGCTACACCTTC
CASSYYSRAGDYGYTF
>.|TRBJ2-1|.|TRBV11-2
TGTGCCAGCAGCTTATACCCCTCTAGGAATGAGCAGTTCTTC
CASSLYPSRNEQFF
>.|TRBJ1-1|.|TRBV7-3
TGTGCCAGCAGCTCAACGACAGGCTACACTGAAGCTTTCTTT
CASSSTTGYTEAFF
>few|TRBJ2-5|TRBD1|TRBV28
TGTGCCAGCAGGCGTGTAGGGGGCGCGGAGACCCAGTACTTC
CASRRVGGAETQYF
>once|TRBJ1-5|.|TRBV5-1
TGCGCCAGCAGCTTGGATATGTTAAATCAGCCCCAGCATTTT
CASSLDMLNQPQHF
>.|TRBJ1-1|.|TRBV28
TGTGCCAGCAGGTGGGGGCTAACTGAAGCTTTCTTT
CASRWGLTEAFF
>.|TRBJ1-1|.|TRBV5-1
TGCGCCAGCAGCTTGGGGGGAGAGAACACTGAAGCTTTCTTT
CASSLGGENTEAFF
>.|TRBJ1-2|.|TRBV5-4
TGTGCCAGCAGCTTGGGACAGCCTGTTAACTATGGCTACACCTTC
CASSLGQPVNYGYTF
>.|TRBJ2-5|.|TRBV18
TGTGCCAGCTCACCACCGTCGGGTGGCGAGACCCAGTACTTC
CASSPPSGGETQYF
>.|TRBJ2-7|.|TRBV6-1
TGTGCCAGCCGAGACAGGTTGGGCGACGAGCAGTACTTC
CASRDRLGDEQYF
>few|TRBJ2-1|TRBD2|TRBV7-3
TGTGCCAGCAGCCCCAGCGGGGGGAATGAGCAGTTCTTC
CASSPSGGNEQFF
>.|TRBJ1-1|.|TRBV30
TGTGCCTGGATACGGTTCAACACTGAAGCTTTCTTT
CAWIRFNTEAFF
>once|TRBJ2-3|TRBD2|TRBV9
TGTGCCAGCAGCGAAACTAGCGGGCTTAGCACAGATACGCAGTATTTT
CASSETSGLSTDTQYF
>.|TRBJ2-1|TRBD1|TRBV7-6
TGTGCCAGCAGCTTGGGACAGGGTCGTAGTGAGCAGTTCTTC
CASSLGQGRSEQFF
>.|TRBJ2-7|.|TRBV18
TGTGCCAGCTCACCTCTGGACAGCTACGAGCAGTACTTC
CASSPLDSYEQYF
>.|TRBJ2-4|.|TRBV7-9
TGTGCCAGCAGCTTAGAACACCGAGGGAACATTCAGTACTTC
CASSLEHRGNIQYF
>.|TRBJ1-6|.|TRBV13
TGTGCCAGCAGCTTAATGGGGGCTGGCCATAATTCACCCCTCCACTTT
CASSLMGAGHNSPLHF
>.|TRBJ2-1|TRBD2|TRBV30
TGTGCCTGGAGTGTACTTGGGCGGGGGGGCGATGAGCAGTTCTTC
CAWSVLGRGGDEQFF
>.|TRBJ1-2|.|TRBV21-1
TGTGCCAGCAGCGAAGTTACAGGGGGTCCCTATGGCTACACCTTC
CASSEVTGGPYGYTF
>.|TRBJ2-2|.|TRBV28
TGTGCCAGCAGCCCTAGCACCGGGGAGCTGTTTTTT
CASSPSTGELFF
>.|TRBJ2-5|.|TRBV27
TGTGCCAGCAGTTTGGTGAGAGGGGGCCAAGAGACCCAGTACTTC
CASSLVRGGQETQYF
>few|TRBJ1-4|TRBD1|TRBV5-1
TGCGCCAGCAGTCACACGGGACAGGGGGCGCCTAATGAAAAACTGTTTTTT
CASSHTGQGAPNEKLFF
>once|TRBJ2-5|.|TRBV28
TGTGCCAGCAGTTTGGGAGGTCTGGGTCAAGAGACCCAGTACTTC
CASSLGGLGQETQYF
>few|TRBJ2-2|.|TRBV27
TGTGCCAGCAGCCGCGGACAAACCTTGAACACCGGGGAGCTGTTTTTT
CASSRGQTLNTGELFF
>.|TRBJ1-2|.|TRBV5-1
TGCGCCAGCAGCGCGGAACAGGAAATGTATGGCTACACCTTC
CASSAEQEMYGYTF
>.|TRBJ2-1|.|TRBV5-1
TGCGCCAGCAGCTTGGACCTAGTGGGTGAGCAGTTCTTC
CASSLDLVGEQFF
>.|TRBJ2-1|.|TRBV7-3
TGTGCCAGCAGCCCTGTAAATGAGGAGCAGTTCTTC
CASSPVNEEQFF
>.|TRBJ1-1|.|TRBV28
TGTGCCAGCAGCCTCTCCGCGGGAACCGGGACTTTCTTT
CASSLSAGTGTFF
>.|TRBJ2-7|.|TRBV4-2
TGTGCCAGCAGCCACAATCCCGAGGAGGGTTCCTACGAGCAGTACTTC
CASSHNPEEGSYEQYF
>.|TRBJ2-3|.|TRBV7-9
TGTGCCAGCAGCTCCGTAGCGCGGAACACAGATACGCAGTATTTT
CASSSVARNTDTQYF
>.|TRBJ1-1|.|TRBV27
TGTGCCAGCAGTTTCCGGACTGGAGATGAAGCTTTCTTT
CASSFRTGDEAFF
>.|TRBJ2-1|TRBD2|TRBV18
TGTGCCAGCTCACCCGTTCAAAGCGGGAGTGGAGAGCAGTTCTTC
CASSPVQSGSGEQFF
>.|TRBJ1-1|TRBD1|TRBV29-1
TGCAGCGGATCGACAGGGCTCAGCACTGAAGCTTTCTTT
CSGSTGLSTEAFF
>.|TRBJ2-5|.|TRBV6-5
TGTGCCAGCAGTTCGCCGGGAGCAGAGACCCAGTACTTC
CASSSPGAETQYF
>.|TRBJ1-2|TRBD1|TRBV6-5
TGTGCCAGCAGTCAGGGGACAGATTCCTATGGCCACACCTTC
CASSQGTDSYGHTF
>once|TRBJ1-5|.|TRBV2
TGTGCCAGCAAAGGGGGGGGGTCTAGCAATCAGCCCCAGCATTTT
CASKGGGSSNQPQHF
>.|TRBJ2-5|TRBD1|TRBV7-2
TGTGCCAGCCTACCCCGGACAGGGGGCGCGAAGACCCAGTACTTC
CASLPRTGGAKTQYF
>.|TRBJ1-5|.|TRBV6-5
TGTGCCAGCAGTTACCCTCCGGGCAATCAGCCCCAGCATTTT
CASSYPPGNQPQHF
>.|TRBJ1-5|.|TRBV30
TGTGCCTGGAGTGTGGCGACACCGAATCAGCCCCAGCATTTT
CAWSVATPNQPQHF
>.|TRBJ2-5|.|TRBV5-4
TGTGCCAGCAGCTCGGGAAAAAATGGGGAGACCCAGTACTTC
CASSSGKNGETQYF
>once|TRBJ1-4|TRBD1|TRBV27
TGTGCCAGCAGTTTCGACAGGGTGACCGAAAAACTGTTTTTT
CASSFDRVTEKLFF
>once|TRBJ2-2|TRBD1|TRBV7-6
TGTGCCAGCAGCTCCTTGGACAGGGGGCCGAACACCGGGGAGCTGTTTTTT
CASSSLDRGPNTGELFF